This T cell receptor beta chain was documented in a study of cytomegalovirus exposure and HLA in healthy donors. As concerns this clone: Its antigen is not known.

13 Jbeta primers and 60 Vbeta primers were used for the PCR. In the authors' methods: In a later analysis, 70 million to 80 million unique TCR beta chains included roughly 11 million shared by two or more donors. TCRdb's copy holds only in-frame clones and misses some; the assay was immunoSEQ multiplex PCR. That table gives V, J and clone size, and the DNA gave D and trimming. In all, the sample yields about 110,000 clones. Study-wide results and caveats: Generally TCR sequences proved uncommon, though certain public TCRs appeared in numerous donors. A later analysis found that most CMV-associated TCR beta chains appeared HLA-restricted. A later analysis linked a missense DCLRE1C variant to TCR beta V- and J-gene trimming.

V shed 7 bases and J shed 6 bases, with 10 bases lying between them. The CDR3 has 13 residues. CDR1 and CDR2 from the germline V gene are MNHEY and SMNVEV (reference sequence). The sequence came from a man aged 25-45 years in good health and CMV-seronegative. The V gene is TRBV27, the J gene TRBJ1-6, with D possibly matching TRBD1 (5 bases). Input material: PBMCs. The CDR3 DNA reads TGTGCCAGCACAGGGCCCCCTAATTCACCCCTCCACTTT. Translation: CASTGPPNSPLHF.